The 31 T cell receptor beta chains listed next were all sequenced from one sample in a study of a mutant IDH1 vaccine in newly diagnosed glioma. The assay was immunoSEQ multiplex PCR, and TCRdb's table has in-frame clones only and misses some. The sample records about 56,000 clones, 87% being singletons. The time point here: week 23, last vaccination. In the vaccine, a single dose held 300 ug of the mutant IDH1 20-mer peptide, along with topical imiquimod. Their specific antigens are unknown. The sample here was PBMCs, taken from a glioma patient whose treatment included an IDH1 peptide vaccine. The receptors come from a man aged 35-49 years with glioma.

This rearrangement joins TRBV12-1 to TRBJ2-2. TRBV12-1 is deemed a pseudogene. CDR3 length equals 16 residues. DNA for the CDR3: TGTGCCAGCAGCCGTCTGAGGGGTGCGAACACCGGGGAGCTGTTTTTT. It encodes CASSRLRGANTGELFF.

The chain's CDR3 is CASSQIEQEGLEKLFF. DNA of the CDR3: TGTGCCAGCTCACAAATCGAACAGGAGGGTCTTGAAAAACTGTTTTTT. V gene TRBV18 combines with J gene TRBJ1-4; possible D gene TRBD1, 5 bases. Trimming left V 4 bases short and J 7 bases short, with 19 bases between. Germline V CDR1 and CDR2: KGHSH, LQKENI. CDR3 length: 16 residues. Full variable domain (remainder filled in from reference TRBV18 and TRBJ1-4): NAGVMQNPRHLVRRRGQEARLRCSPMKGHSHVYWYRQLPEEGLKFMVYLQKENIIDESGMPKERFSAEFPKEGPSILRIQQVVRGDSAAYFCASSQIEQEGLEKLFFGSGTQLSVL.

This chain links TRBV18 with TRBJ2-3; 8 bases are a match to TRBD2. The ends lost 3 bases at V and 0 bases at J; junction bases unmatched: 2. The CDR3 is 15 residues long. Germline V gene sequence: CDR1 KGHSH, CDR2 LQKENI. CDR3 loop: CASSPTGGSTDTQYF. The CDR3 DNA reads TGTGCCAGCTCACCTACGGGAGGGAGCACAGATACGCAGTATTTT.

This clone was counted only a few times. The chain couples TRBV2 to TRBJ2-7; either TRBD1 or TRBD2 may fit D (5 bases each). The germline CDR1 and CDR2 sequences are SNHLY and FYNNEI. The CDR3 runs 15 residues. With 3 bases removed from V and 7 bases from J, the gap between germline ends came to 19 bases. CDR3 sequence reads: CASSEYRDRLWEQYF. Here the CDR3 DNA reads TGTGCCAGCAGTGAGTACCGGGACCGCCTTTGGGAGCAGTACTTC.

The chain uses TRBV28 and TRBJ2-7; the D gene could be TRBD1 or TRBD2 (5 bases each). CDR1 and CDR2 from the germline V gene are MDHEN and SYDVKM. V lost 5 bases, J lost 0 bases, and 17 bases lay in between. CDR3 length: 16 residues. The CDR3 sequence is CASSLPRGFSSYEQYF. Written as DNA, the CDR3 is TGTGCCAGCAGTCTTCCCCGGGGCTTTAGCTCCTACGAGCAGTACTTC.

This clone is labeled medium-sized. The chain has TRBV4-1 and TRBJ1-1, with D hard to call. The CDR3 loop spans 10 amino acids. Germline V gives CDR1 MGHRA, CDR2 YSYEKL. Trimming took 5 bases from V and 4 from J, leaving 2 bases between them. Here the CDR3 DNA reads TGCGCCAGCAGCGGCACTGAAGCTTTCTTT. Protein product: CASSGTEAFF.

This chain uses TRBV5-1 with TRBJ2-6, with TRBD1 identical over 8 bases. The V gene end was trimmed by 1 base and the J gene end by 1 base; junction bases not matched to a gene: 4. The germline CDR1 and CDR2 sequences are SGHRS and YFSETQ. The CDR3 is 17 amino acids. The CDR3 DNA follows: TGCGCCAGCAGCTTGACAGGGGGTCTTTCTGGGGCCAACGTCCTGACTTTC. The encoded protein is CASSLTGGLSGANVLTF.

The J gene is TRBJ2-1, the V gene TRBV6-6; the D is unclear. This CDR3 has 15 amino acids. CDR1 and CDR2 (germline): MNHNY, SVGAGI (reference sequence). V was shortened by 8 bases and J by 0 bases, with 14 bases between the two germline ends. The CDR3 bases are TGTGCCAGCGCTACAGCCTACAGCTCCTACAATGAGCAGTTCTTC. Amino acid sequence: CASATAYSSYNEQFF.

The chain couples TRBV7-8 to TRBJ2-5; D unresolved. The V gene's germline CDR1 is SGHVS and CDR2 FQNEAQ. CDR3 length: 13 amino acids. V lost 2 bases to trimming and J lost 5 bases, with 9 bases between them. Written as DNA, the CDR3 is TGTGCCAGCAGCTTATTAGTGTCCGAGACCCAGTACTTC. Its protein product is CASSLLVSETQYF.

This clone appeared once. This chain joins TRBV6-1 and TRBJ2-7, with D perhaps given as TRBD1 or TRBD2 (5 bases each). V was shortened by 3 bases and J by 0 bases, with 12 bases between the two germline ends. The CDR3 spans 15 residues. CDR1 and CDR2 (germline): MNHNS, SASEGT. CDR3 sequence: CASSEGDPSSYEQYF. In nucleotides, the CDR3 is TGTGCCAGCAGTGAGGGGGATCCCAGCTCCTACGAGCAGTACTTC.

The V call is TRBV10-1, the J call TRBJ2-3; D gene uncertain. CDR3 length equals 9 residues. The V gene lost 11 bases and the J gene lost 2 bases, with 2 bases spanning the gap. From germline, CDR1 is WNHNN and CDR2 SYGVQD (reference sequence). The DNA of the CDR3 is TGCGCCCACACAGATACGCAGTATTTT. It specifies CAHTDTQYF.

The rearrangement links TRBV25-1 to TRBJ2-2, with D perhaps being TRBD1 or TRBD2 (7 bases each). Trimming removed 3 bases at V and 12 bases at J, with 14 bases between. The CDR3 extends over 13 amino acids. CDR1 is MGHDK and CDR2 is SYGVNS in the germline V gene. The CDR3 DNA is TGTGCCAGCAGTGATACAGGGGAGGGCAAGCTGTTTTTT. Translating it yields CASSDTGEGKLFF.

The chain combines TRBV7-2 with TRBJ1-5; 7 bases align to TRBD1. The CDR3 runs to 17 residues. Germline trimming cut 2 bases from V and 7 bases from J; bases unmatched to any gene: 14. Germline CDR1 reads SGHTA; CDR2 reads FQGNSA. CDR3 loop: CASSLRGGAGDSQPQHF. The CDR3 bases are TGTGCCAGCAGCTTACGAGGGGGCGCGGGGGATAGCCAGCCCCAGCATTTT.

The V call is TRBV28, the J call TRBJ1-5, with 9 bases fitting TRBD1. The CDR3 loop spans 14 amino acids. CDR1 is MDHEN, CDR2 SYDVKM, per germline. Trimming cost V 3 bases and J 8 bases; bases outside gene matches: 5. The CDR3 sequence is CASSLFGQGKPQHF. The CDR3, as DNA: TGTGCCAGCAGTTTGTTCGGACAGGGGAAGCCCCAGCATTTT.

The chain has TRBV9 and TRBJ1-2; D is perhaps TRBD1 (5 bases). The CDR3 is 14 amino acids. V lost 4 bases to trimming and J lost 10 bases, with 20 bases between them. Germline lookup yields CDR1 SGDLS and CDR2 YYNGEE. The CDR3 loop reads CASSPRNEQEDYTF. The CDR3 nucleotides are TGTGCCAGCAGCCCAAGGAATGAACAGGAGGACTACACCTTC.

The chain has TRBV6-6 and TRBJ2-3; weak D call: TRBD2 (5 bases). V lost 5 bases, J lost 0 bases, and 9 bases lay in between. This CDR3 comprises 14 residues. The V gene's germline CDR1 is MNHNY and CDR2 SVGAGI (reference sequence). CDR3 bases: TGTGCCAGCAGTAGAGGCGGGAGCACAGATACGCAGTATTTT. Encoded protein: CASSRGGSTDTQYF.

CDR3 bases: TGTGCCAGCAGCTTAGCGTTGCCGAACACTGAAGCTTTCTTT. This gives the protein CASSLALPNTEAFF. The chain uses TRBV7-9 and TRBJ1-1; D remains ambiguous. CDR3 size: 14 residues. Per the germline V gene, CDR1 is SEHNR and CDR2 is FQNEAQ (reference sequence). The V end was cut by 0 bases, the J end by 1 base, with 6 bases between.

The gene calls are TRBV5-1 and TRBJ2-7; 10 nucleotides align to TRBD2. The CDR3 has 15 residues. Germline values: CDR1 SGHRS, CDR2 YFSETQ. V dropped 0 bases and J dropped 10; count of bases not matched to a gene: 10. This CDR3 is CASSLAGLAGAFQYF. The CDR3 DNA sequence: TGCGCCAGCAGCTTGGCAGGGCTAGCGGGAGCATTTCAGTACTTC.

The chain carries TRBV5-1 and TRBJ2-2, with D hard to call. CDR1 is SGHRS and CDR2 is YFSETQ in the germline V gene. The length of the CDR3 is 14 residues. V lost 7 bases and J 1 base, leaving 11 bases between the germline ends. CDR3 loop: CASLISENTGELFF. For the CDR3, the DNA is TGCGCCAGCCTGATATCCGAGAACACCGGGGAGCTGTTTTTT.

This clone has only one observation. The genes are TRBV11-2 and TRBJ2-1, with 13 bases that match TRBD2. V lost 7 bases, J lost 5 bases, and 8 bases stayed unmatched. Germline CDR1 is SGHAT and CDR2 is FQNNGV. The CDR3 is 16 residues long. The CDR3 DNA sequence: TGTGCCAGCAAAGGGTCAGGGACTAGCGGGAACAATGAGCAGTTCTTC. It specifies CASKGSGTSGNNEQFF.

This chain uses TRBV19 with TRBJ1-5; tentatively, D is TRBD1 (5 bases). This CDR3 contains 15 residues. Germline V CDR1 and CDR2: LNHDA, SQIVND (reference sequence). The ends were cut back, 3 bases at V and 4 bases at J, with 13 bases in the middle. The CDR3 region is CASSMGRAPNQPQHF. CDR3 DNA: TGTGCCAGTAGTATGGGCAGGGCCCCGAATCAGCCCCAGCATTTT. The complete variable domain, with remaining parts taken from reference TRBV19 and TRBJ1-5, reads DGGITQSPKYLFRKEGQNVTLSCEQNLNHDAMYWYRQDPGQGLRLIYYSQIVNDFQKGDIAEGYSVSREKKESFPLTVTSAQKNPTAFYLCASSMGRAPNQPQHFGDGTRLSIL.

This chain joins TRBV7-9 and TRBJ2-7; 11 bases fit TRBD2. The junction had 9 bases not matched to a gene; V was cut back by 9 bases and J by 5 bases. Germline V gives CDR1 SEHNR, CDR2 FQNEAQ (reference sequence). This CDR3 has 14 residues. The CDR3 DNA sequence: TGTGCCAGTTATAGCGGGAGGGCCGGGGACGAGCAGTACTTC. Protein product: CASYSGRAGDEQYF.

The chain couples TRBV5-4 to TRBJ2-6; TRBD2 matches at 13 bases. Germline-derived CDR1 and CDR2 are SGHNT and YYREEE (reference sequence). Unmatched junction bases numbered 9, after V lost 4 bases and J lost 2 bases. The CDR3 sequence is 19 residues long. The CDR3 is CASSPQFGLAGAGANVLTF. The DNA of the CDR3 is TGTGCCAGCAGCCCGCAATTCGGACTAGCGGGAGCTGGGGCCAACGTCCTGACTTTC.

The gene calls are TRBV7-6 and TRBJ2-5; D is ambiguous. V was trimmed by 1 base and J by 2 bases, leaving 8 bases between them. CDR1 SGHVS and CDR2 FNYEAQ come from the germline V gene. The CDR3 length is 14 residues. CDR3 bases: TGTGCCAGCAGCTTAGGAGTGCGGCAAGAGACCCAGTACTTC. It translates to CASSLGVRQETQYF.

The chain is built from TRBV28 and TRBJ2-2; TRBD1 matches at 8 bases. CDR3 length: 17 amino acids. Germline V gene lookup returns CDR1 MDHEN and CDR2 SYDVKM. The ends lost 0 bases at V and 4 bases at J; junction bases unmatched: 7. The CDR3 sequence: CASSLWTTGGGTGELFF. In nucleotides, the CDR3 is TGTGCCAGCAGTTTATGGACAACAGGGGGTGGCACCGGGGAGCTGTTTTTT.

The chain recombines TRBV19 with TRBJ1-5, with D uncertain. The CDR3 spans 14 residues. Germline loops: CDR1 LNHDA, CDR2 SQIVND (reference sequence). Between the trimmed V and J ends, which lost 5 bases and 4 bases, there was a span of 12 bases. CDR3 sequence reads: CASSARRQNQPQHF. The CDR3 region has the DNA TGTGCCAGTAGTGCAAGGCGTCAAAATCAGCCCCAGCATTTT.

The chain couples TRBV4-2 to TRBJ2-7; 8 bases are shared with TRBD2. CDR3 length: 12 amino acids. Germline assignment: CDR1 LGHNA and CDR2 YNFKEQ. The trim removed 4 bases at V and 7 bases at J, leaving 3 bases unmatched. For the CDR3, the DNA is TGTGCCAGCAGCCTCCCGGGAGGGGAGCAGTACTTC. Its translation is CASSLPGGEQYF.

This chain connects TRBV9 to TRBJ2-3; 8 bases match TRBD2. The CDR3 loop spans 15 amino acids. Germline CDR1 is SGDLS and CDR2 is YYNGEE. Losses at the gene ends were 1 base for V and 6 bases for J; bases not matched to a gene: 7. CDR3 sequence (DNA): TGTGCCAGCAGCGTACGACTTGGGACTAGGGATACGCAGTATTTT. This gives the protein CASSVRLGTRDTQYF. Full variable domain (remainder filled in from reference TRBV9 and TRBJ2-3): DSGVTQTPKHLITATGQRVTLRCSPRSGDLSVYWYQQSLDQGLQFLIQYYNGEERAKGNILERFSAQQFPDLHSELNLSSLELGDSALYFCASSVRLGTRDTQYFGPGTRLTVL.

The chain uses TRBV14 and TRBJ2-7, with 8 bases matching TRBD2. CDR1 and CDR2 (germline): SGHDN, FVKESK. The CDR3 has 15 amino acids. With 4 bases clipped from V and 2 bases from J, the junction kept 7 bases outside the gene matches. In DNA, the CDR3 is TGTGCCAGCAGCCGTGGCGGGAGGACTACCTACGAGCAGTACTTC. It translates to CASSRGGRTTYEQYF.

The rearrangement joins TRBV27 to TRBJ1-1; D is possibly TRBD1 (6 bases). The V gene's germline CDR1 is MNHEY and CDR2 SMNVEV (reference sequence). The CDR3 runs 12 residues. Trimming pared 7 bases from V and 6 bases from J, leaving 12 bases between. The CDR3 nucleotides read TGTGCCAGCAAGGGGGGGTATTCTGAAGCTTTCTTT. Encoded protein: CASKGGYSEAFF.

The sample holds one count of this clone. This chain joins TRBV20-1 and TRBJ2-5; 7 bases map to TRBD1. With 7 bases clipped from V and 5 bases from J, the junction kept 4 bases outside the gene matches. The CDR3 spans 11 residues. In germline, CDR1 is DFQATT, CDR2 SNEGSKA (reference sequence). Written as DNA, the CDR3 is TGCAGTGTACCCAGGGGGGAGACCCAGTACTTC. Translated: CSVPRGETQYF.